This T cell receptor beta chain came from a study of T cells in Graves' hyperthyroidism and ophthalmopathy. About the research overall: It was at initial diagnosis, before any treatment, that peripheral blood was collected.

Exclusions: uncontrolled infection, other autoimmune disease, pregnancy, lactation. The CDR3 runs 13 residues. The V end lost 2 bases, the J end lost 9 bases, and 11 bases lay between the germline ends. Germline lookup yields CDR1 SGHAT and CDR2 FQNNGV. Amplified TCR beta CDR3 regions came from RNA transcripts. During a first-round RT-PCR of the TCR CDR3, the HTBI primer set was used. TCRdb reprocessed the multiplex PCR reads via MiXCR and lists one record per CDR3 protein. The sample has hundreds of thousands of distinct CDR3 sequences; about two fifths are singletons. This clonotype has only a few counts.

The chain joins TRBV11-2 to TRBJ1-5; D not certain. Sequencing input: blood. The receptor's source is a man aged 18-30 years with Graves' hyperthyroidism. The CDR3 sequence is CASSLQVLAPQHF. The CDR3 coding sequence is TGTGCCAGCAGCTTACAGGTCCTGGCGCCCCAGCATTTT.